This T cell receptor (beta chain) emerged from a study of blood T cell repertoires in COVID-19. The wider study: Sites in the United States, Italy and Spain provided acute and convalescent COVID-19 samples. PBMCs, B-cell-depleted T cells, or T cells provided the cDNA or gDNA that made up the material.

This CDR3 has 16 amino acids. Germline CDR1 reads SNHLY; CDR2 reads FYNNEI. V shed 5 bases and J 11 bases; nucleotides not matched to a gene: 15. Generated by immunoSEQ multiplex PCR, the TCRdb table keeps only in-frame clones and is missing some. Of about 64,000 clones in the sample, about 79% were seen once. This chain uses TRBV2 with TRBJ1-1, with 12 bases fitting TRBD1. This receptor was taken from a woman aged 60 to 75 with acute or convalescent COVID-19. Material: peripheral blood. CDR3 coding DNA: TGTGCCAGCAGTTCCCGGGGTGGGACAGGGGGCCGGAGTGCTTTCTTT. This codes for CASSSRGGTGGRSAFF.